This TCR beta chain was observed in a study of breast tumors, draining lymph nodes, adjacent tissues. General study findings and limits: Tumor and nontumor repertoires were significantly more similar in luminal-like than in basal-like breast cancer. Tumor TCR diversity was below lymph nodes but above nontumor tissue.

Breast cancer patients provided tissue from their axillary draining lymph nodes. The germline V gene has CDR1 LNHNV and CDR2 YYDKDF (reference sequence). The CDR3 totals 15 residues. TCRdb recomputed calls from the multiplex PCR reads with MiXCR, one row per CDR3 protein. The sample includes around 190,000 distinct CDR3 sequences, 25% to 40% of them seen just once. The table lists this clonotype with a few counts. The target antigen is unknown. A junction boundary mismatches the germline segment, possibly from a read error. The clonotype originates from a female donor with breast cancer. Some clones in this sample may be carry-over from other donors' samples. The V and J genes are TRBV15 and TRBJ2-3, with D possibly being TRBD1 or TRBD2 (6 bases each). The sequenced sample consisted of axillary lymph node tissue. This CDR3 is CASSERGASTDTQYF. The CDR3 DNA is TGTGCCAGCAGCGAGAGGGGGGCCAGCACAGATACGCAGTATTTT.